The TCR beta chain under discussion was sequenced for a study of T-cell memory formation after mild COVID-19. Study-level points and caveats: Clones contracting across day 15 to 85 had a balanced CD4/CD8 profile; later expanding clones leaned CD4+.

In its sample, this clonotype was seen a few times. Its antigen is unidentified. CDR3 length equals 15 residues. J was trimmed by 4 bases and V by 3 bases; bases with no gene match: 5. The V gene's germline CDR1 is SGHVS and CDR2 FNYEAQ. 5'RACE with constant-segment primers yielded barcoded, UMI-tagged TCR alpha and TCR beta cDNA libraries. TCRdb passed the 5' RACE reads through MiXCR, listing each CDR3 protein once. Among about half a million distinct CDR3 sequences listed, 15% to 20% were seen once. The sequencing input was PBMCs or a T cell subset sorted from them (not recorded which). This chain uses TRBV7-6 with TRBJ1-4; TRBD1 aligns across 7 bases. The sequence derives from an adult woman who had mild COVID-19 (a few samples of this study predate the infection). Cell type and time point are not known. CDR3 coding DNA: TGTGCCAGCAGCTTGATAGACAGGGTTAATGAAAAACTGTTTTTT. Translated: CASSLIDRVNEKLFF.